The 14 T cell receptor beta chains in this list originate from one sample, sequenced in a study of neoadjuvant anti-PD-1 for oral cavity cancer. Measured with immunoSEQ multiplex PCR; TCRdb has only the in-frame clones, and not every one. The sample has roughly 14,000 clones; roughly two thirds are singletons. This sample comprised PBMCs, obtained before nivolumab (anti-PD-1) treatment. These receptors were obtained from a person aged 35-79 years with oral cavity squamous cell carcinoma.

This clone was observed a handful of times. The CDR3 here is CASSYGQNYEQYF. The DNA of the CDR3 is TGTGCCAGCAGTTACGGCCAGAACTACGAGCAGTACTTC. The rearrangement uses TRBV6-5 and TRBJ2-7; unclear D gene. Germline CDR1 is MNHEY and CDR2 is SVGAGI. This CDR3 has 13 amino acids. The V gene lost 2 bases and the J gene lost 3 bases, with 8 bases spanning the gap.

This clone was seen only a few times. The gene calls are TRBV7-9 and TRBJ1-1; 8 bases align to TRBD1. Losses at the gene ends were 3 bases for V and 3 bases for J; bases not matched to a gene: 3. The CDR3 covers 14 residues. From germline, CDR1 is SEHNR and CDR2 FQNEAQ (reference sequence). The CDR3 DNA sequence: TGTGCCAGCAGCTTCAGACAGGGGTACACTGAAGCTTTCTTT. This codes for CASSFRQGYTEAFF.

The CDR3 loop is CASRELQGAGTEAFF. DNA for the CDR3: TGTGCCAGCAGGGAATTGCAGGGGGCAGGGACTGAAGCTTTCTTT. The chain couples TRBV6-5 to TRBJ1-1; the match to TRBD1 covers 8 bases. CDR3 size: 15 residues. Germline lookup yields CDR1 MNHEY and CDR2 SVGAGI. V lost 6 bases to trimming and J lost 5 bases; unmatched junction nucleotides: 11.

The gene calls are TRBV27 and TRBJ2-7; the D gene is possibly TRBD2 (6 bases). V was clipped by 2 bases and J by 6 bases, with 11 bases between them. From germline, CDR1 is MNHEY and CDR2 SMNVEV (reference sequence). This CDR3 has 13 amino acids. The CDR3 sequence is CASSLTRGGEQYF. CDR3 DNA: TGTGCCAGCAGTTTAACGAGGGGAGGCGAGCAGTACTTC.

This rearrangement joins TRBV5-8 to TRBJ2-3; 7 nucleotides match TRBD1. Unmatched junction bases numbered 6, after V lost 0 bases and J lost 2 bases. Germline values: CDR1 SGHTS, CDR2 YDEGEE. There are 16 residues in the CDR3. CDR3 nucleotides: TGTGCCAGCAGCTTGGGTGGGGGACAGTCCACAGATACGCAGTATTTT. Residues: CASSLGGGQSTDTQYF.

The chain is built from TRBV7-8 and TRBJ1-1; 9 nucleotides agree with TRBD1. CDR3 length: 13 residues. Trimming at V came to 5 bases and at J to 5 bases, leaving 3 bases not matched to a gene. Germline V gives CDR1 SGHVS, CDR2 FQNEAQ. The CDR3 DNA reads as TGTGCCAGCAGCCCCGGGACAGGGACTGAAGCTTTCTTT. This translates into CASSPGTGTEAFF.

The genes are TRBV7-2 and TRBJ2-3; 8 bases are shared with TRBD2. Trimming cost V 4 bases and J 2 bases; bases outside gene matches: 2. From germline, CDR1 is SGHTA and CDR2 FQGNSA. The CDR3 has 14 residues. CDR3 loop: CASSSGLDTDTQYF. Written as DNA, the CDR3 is TGTGCCAGCAGCTCGGGACTAGACACAGATACGCAGTATTTT.

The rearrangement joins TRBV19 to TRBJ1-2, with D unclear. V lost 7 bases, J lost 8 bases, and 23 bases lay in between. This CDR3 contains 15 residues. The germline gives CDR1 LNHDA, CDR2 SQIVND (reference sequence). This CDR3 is CASTGDARGPFGYTF. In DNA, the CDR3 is TGTGCCAGTACTGGAGACGCTAGAGGCCCCTTCGGCTACACCTTC.

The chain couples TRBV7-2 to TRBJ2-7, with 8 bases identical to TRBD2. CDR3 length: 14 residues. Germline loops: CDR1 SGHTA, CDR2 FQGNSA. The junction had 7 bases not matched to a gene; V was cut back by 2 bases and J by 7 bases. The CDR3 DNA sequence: TGTGCCAGCAGCTTATGGCGGGGGGTGTGGGAGCAGTACTTC. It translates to CASSLWRGVWEQYF. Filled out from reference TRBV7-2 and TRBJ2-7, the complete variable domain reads GAGVSQSPSNKVTEKGKDVELRCDPISGHTALYWYRQSLGQGLEFLIYFQGNSAPDKSGLPSDRFSAERTGGSVSTLTIQRTQQEDSAVYLCASSLWRGVWEQYFGPGTRLTVT.

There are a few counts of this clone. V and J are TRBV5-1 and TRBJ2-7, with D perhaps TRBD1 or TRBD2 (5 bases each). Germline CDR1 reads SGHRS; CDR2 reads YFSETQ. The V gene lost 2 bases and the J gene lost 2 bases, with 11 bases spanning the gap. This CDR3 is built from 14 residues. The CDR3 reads CASSFHEGPYEQYF. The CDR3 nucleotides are TGCGCCAGCAGCTTTCATGAGGGGCCCTACGAGCAGTACTTC.

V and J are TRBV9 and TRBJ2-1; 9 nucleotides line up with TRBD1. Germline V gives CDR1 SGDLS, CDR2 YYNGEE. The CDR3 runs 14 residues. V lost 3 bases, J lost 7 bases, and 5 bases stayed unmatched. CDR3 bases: TGTGCCAGCAGCGCGAACAGGGGGCCGAATGAGCAGTTCTTC. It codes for CASSANRGPNEQFF.

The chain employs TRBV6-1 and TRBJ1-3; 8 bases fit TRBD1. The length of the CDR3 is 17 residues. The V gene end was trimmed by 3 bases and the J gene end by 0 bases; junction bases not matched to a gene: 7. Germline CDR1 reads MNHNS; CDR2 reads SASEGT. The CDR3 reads CASSDLRTGSSGNTIYF. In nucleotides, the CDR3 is TGTGCCAGCAGTGACCTCCGGACAGGGAGCTCTGGAAACACCATATATTTT.

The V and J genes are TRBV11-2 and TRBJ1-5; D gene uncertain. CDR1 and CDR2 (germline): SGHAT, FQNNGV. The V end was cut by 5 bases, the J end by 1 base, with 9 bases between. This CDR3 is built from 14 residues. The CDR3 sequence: CASSVSPSNQPQHF. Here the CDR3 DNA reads TGTGCCAGCAGCGTCAGTCCCAGCAATCAGCCCCAGCATTTT.

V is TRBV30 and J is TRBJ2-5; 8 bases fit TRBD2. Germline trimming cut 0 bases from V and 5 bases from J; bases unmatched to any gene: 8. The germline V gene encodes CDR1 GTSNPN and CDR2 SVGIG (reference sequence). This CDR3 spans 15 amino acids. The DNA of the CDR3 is TGTGCCTGGAGTGTTGAAGCGGGAGTTACGGAGACCCAGTACTTC. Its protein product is CAWSVEAGVTETQYF.